The T cell receptor beta chain under discussion was sequenced for a study of shared clonotypes between healthy human individuals. Germline V gene data show CDR1 as MNHEY and CDR2 as SVGAGI. The ends lost 4 bases at V and 4 bases at J; junction bases unmatched: 8. The CDR3 runs 15 residues. The donor population consisted of healthy HIV-negative adults with no recent acute infections or vaccinations. This clone has only one observation. Method: immunoSEQ multiplex PCR; TCRdb's copy keeps in-frame clones and lacks some. The table has some 2,000,000 clones, about 94% seen once. Sequencing input: naive CD4+ T cells sorted from blood. Subset indicated: CD45RA+ positively selected. The gene calls are TRBV6-5 and TRBJ2-3; 7 nucleotides line up with TRBD2. This clonotype originated in a man aged 18 to 30 in good health. The CDR3 is CASSLSGRKADTQYF. CDR3 sequence (DNA): TGTGCCAGCAGTTTGTCCGGGAGGAAAGCAGATACGCAGTATTTT.